The next 11 T cell receptor beta chains were all read from a single sample in a study of blood T cells in healthy people across ages. With a J-beta primer mix and a sample-barcoded 5' primer, a second PCR ran about 7 to 12 cycles. TCRdb ran MiXCR on the 5' RACE reads and lists one entry per CDR3 protein. The sample includes 700,000 or so distinct CDR3 sequences, approximately 22% of them seen just once. Sequencing was done on a sample of blood. The receptors stem from a man aged 65 to 79 in good health.

V gene TRBV18 combines with J gene TRBJ1-6, with unresolved D. CDR3 length: 16 residues. V lost 1 base to trimming and J lost 10 bases, with 17 bases between them. Germline lookup yields CDR1 KGHSH and CDR2 LQKENI. The CDR3 region has the DNA TGTGCCAGCTCACCACTCTCGAAGAGCGACACCTCACCCCTCCACTTT. Amino acids: CASSPLSKSDTSPLHF.

This clonotype was detected many times. The chain links TRBV11-2 to TRBJ2-5; 11 bases fit TRBD2. CDR1 and CDR2 from the germline V gene are SGHAT and FQNNGV. Trimming at V came to 1 base and at J to 1 base, leaving 8 bases not matched to a gene. This CDR3 comprises 18 residues. This CDR3 reads CASSLGLAGGRAQETQYF. The CDR3 bases are TGTGCCAGCAGCTTAGGTCTAGCGGGGGGCCGCGCCCAAGAGACCCAGTACTTC.

The genes are TRBV20-1 and TRBJ2-7, with TRBD1 matching over 7 bases. Germline V CDR1 and CDR2: DFQATT, SNEGSKA (reference sequence). J lost 0 bases, V lost 6 bases, and 5 bases had no gene match. The CDR3 is made up of 13 amino acids. The CDR3 spells CSAPGDSSYEQYF. The DNA of the CDR3 is TGCAGTGCCCCAGGGGACAGCTCCTACGAGCAGTACTTC.

The rearrangement links TRBV30 to TRBJ2-1, with 11 nucleotides matching TRBD2. The length of the CDR3 is 15 residues. The germline V gene has CDR1 GTSNPN and CDR2 SVGIG (reference sequence). With 2 bases clipped from V and 2 bases from J, the junction kept 2 bases outside the gene matches. CDR3 sequence (DNA): TGTGCCTGGAGTACGGGACTAGCGGCCTACAATGAGCAGTTCTTC. Translated, it gives CAWSTGLAAYNEQFF.

This chain uses TRBV28 with TRBJ2-3; D not resolved. This CDR3 has 15 residues. Trimming pared 3 bases from V and 5 bases from J, leaving 15 bases between. The V gene's germline CDR1 is MDHEN and CDR2 SYDVKM. The CDR3 sequence is CASSFRGQVGDTQYF. DNA for the CDR3: TGTGCCAGCAGTTTCCGCGGCCAGGTTGGAGATACGCAGTATTTT. Together with reference TRBV28 and TRBJ2-3, the CDR3 gives the full variable domain: DVKVTQSSRYLVKRTGEKVFLECVQDMDHENMFWYRQDPGLGLRLIYFSYDVKMKEKGDIPEGYSVSREKKERFSLILESASTNQTSMYLCASSFRGQVGDTQYFGPGTRLTVL.

V and J are TRBV3-1 and TRBJ2-1, with TRBD2 identical over 10 bases. Per germline, CDR1 LGHDT and CDR2 YNNKEL (reference sequence). The CDR3 has 18 residues. Trimming took 0 bases from V and 9 from J; bases not matched to a gene: 14. The chain's CDR3 is CASSQERGAGGIVSEQFF. The CDR3 coding sequence is TGTGCCAGCAGCCAAGAAAGGGGAGCGGGGGGGATTGTTAGTGAGCAGTTCTTC.

The CDR3 sequence: CASSQDGERNNEQFF. The CDR3 coding sequence is TGCGCCAGCAGCCAAGACGGTGAACGGAACAATGAGCAGTTCTTC. The rearrangement uses TRBV4-1 and TRBJ2-1; D not certain. V was cut by 0 bases and J by 5 bases, with 11 bases left in between. The germline CDR1 and CDR2 sequences are MGHRA and YSYEKL. This CDR3 is built from 15 residues.

This chain uses TRBV7-8 with TRBJ2-3; D possibly matches TRBD1 or TRBD2 (5 bases each). This CDR3 has 14 amino acids. Germline V gene lookup returns CDR1 SGHVS and CDR2 FQNEAQ. V was pared by 4 bases and J by 2 bases, with 10 bases between. CDR3 amino acids: CASSWDASTDTQYF. In nucleotides, the CDR3 is TGTGCCAGCAGCTGGGACGCCTCCACAGATACGCAGTATTTT.

This clonotype occurred a few times. This chain connects TRBV12-3 or TRBV12-4 to TRBJ2-2, with D perhaps matching TRBD1 (5 bases). Deletions cut 3 bases from V and 4 bases from J, with 15 bases between. The CDR3 runs 16 residues. CDR3 coding DNA: TGTGCCAGCAGTTTTGGGTCAGGGTTTGGCACCGGGGAGCTGTTTTTT. This translates into CASSFGSGFGTGELFF.

The chain employs TRBV5-1 and TRBJ1-6; D is possibly TRBD1 (6 bases). V lost 1 base to trimming and J lost 7 bases, with 15 bases between them. Germline V CDR1 and CDR2: SGHRS, YFSETQ. This CDR3 has 16 residues. The CDR3 protein is CASSLRGAERNSPLHF. In nucleotides, the CDR3 is TGCGCCAGCAGCTTGAGGGGGGCTGAGCGGAATTCACCCCTCCACTTT.

This clonotype has a handful of counts. The chain uses TRBV12-3 or TRBV12-4 and TRBJ1-2; the D gene is possibly TRBD1 (6 bases). CDR3 length: 16 residues. The germline V and J ends were trimmed by 6 bases and 1 base, with 18 bases remaining between them. The CDR3 nucleotides read TGTGCCAGCAGCCCCGAGGGGGGGCGATTTAACTATGGCTACACCTTC. It codes for CASSPEGGRFNYGYTF.